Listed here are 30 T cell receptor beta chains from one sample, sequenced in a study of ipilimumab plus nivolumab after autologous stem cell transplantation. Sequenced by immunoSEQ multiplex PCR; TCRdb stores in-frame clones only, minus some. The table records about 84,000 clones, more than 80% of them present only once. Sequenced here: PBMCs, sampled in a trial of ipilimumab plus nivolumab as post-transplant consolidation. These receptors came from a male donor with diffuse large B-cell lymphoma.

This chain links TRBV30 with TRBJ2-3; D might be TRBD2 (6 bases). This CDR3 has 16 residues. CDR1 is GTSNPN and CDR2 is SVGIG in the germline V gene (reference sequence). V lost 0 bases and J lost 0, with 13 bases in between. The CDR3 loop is CAWSVSLGTSTDTQYF. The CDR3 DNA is TGTGCCTGGAGTGTATCTCTGGGGACTAGCACAGATACGCAGTATTTT.

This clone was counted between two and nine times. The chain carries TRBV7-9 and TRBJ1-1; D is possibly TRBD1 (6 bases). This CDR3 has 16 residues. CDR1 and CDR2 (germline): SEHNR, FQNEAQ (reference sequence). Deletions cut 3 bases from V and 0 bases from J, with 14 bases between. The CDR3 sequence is CASSFGGRWVNTEAFF. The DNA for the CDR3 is TGTGCCAGCAGCTTTGGGGGCAGGTGGGTGAACACTGAAGCTTTCTTT.

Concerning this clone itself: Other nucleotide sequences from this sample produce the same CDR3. CDR3 sequence reads: CASSLGRGGTDTQYF. The CDR3, as DNA: TGTGCCAGCAGCTTGGGGAGGGGGGGCACAGATACGCAGTATTTT. The V gene is TRBV5-6, the J gene TRBJ2-3; D is perhaps TRBD1 or TRBD2 (6 bases each). CDR1 and CDR2 (germline): SGHDT, YYEEEE. This CDR3 region has 15 residues. V lost 0 bases to trimming and J lost 1 base, with 9 bases between them.

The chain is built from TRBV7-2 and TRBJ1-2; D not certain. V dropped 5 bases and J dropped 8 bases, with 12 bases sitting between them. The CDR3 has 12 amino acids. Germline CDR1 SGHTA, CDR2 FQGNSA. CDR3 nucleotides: TGTGCCAGCAGCCCAGATCTGGGAGGCTACACCTTC. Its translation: CASSPDLGGYTF.

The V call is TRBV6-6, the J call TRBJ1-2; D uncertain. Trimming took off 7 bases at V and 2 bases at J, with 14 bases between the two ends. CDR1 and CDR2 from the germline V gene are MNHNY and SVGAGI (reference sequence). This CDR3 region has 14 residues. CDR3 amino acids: CASTQPPGNYGYTF. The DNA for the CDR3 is TGTGCCAGCACTCAACCGCCGGGGAACTATGGCTACACCTTC.

The CDR3, as DNA: TGCGCCAGCAGCCAAGGTAACAGGCAAGAGACCCAGTACTTC. It encodes CASSQGNRQETQYF. This sequence joins TRBV4-1 and TRBJ2-5, with D tentatively TRBD1 (5 bases). Germline V lookup: CDR1 MGHRA, CDR2 YSYEKL. The CDR3 runs 14 residues. The ends were cut back, 1 base at V and 2 bases at J, with 8 bases in the middle.

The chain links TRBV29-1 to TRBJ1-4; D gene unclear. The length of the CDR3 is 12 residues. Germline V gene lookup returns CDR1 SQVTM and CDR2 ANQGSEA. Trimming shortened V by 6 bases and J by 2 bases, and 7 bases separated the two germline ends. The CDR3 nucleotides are TGCAGCGTGCGAGGGACTAATGAAAAACTGTTTTTT. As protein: CSVRGTNEKLFF. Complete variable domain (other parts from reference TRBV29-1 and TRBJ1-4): SAVISQKPSRDICQRGTSLTIQCQVDSQVTMMFWYRQQPGQSLTLIATANQGSEATYESGFVIDKFPISRPNLTFSTLTVSNMSPEDSSIYLCSVRGTNEKLFFGSGTQLSVL.

The CDR3 sequence: CASSFDRGDYNEQFF. CDR3 bases: TGTGCCAGCAGCTTCGACAGGGGCGACTACAATGAGCAGTTCTTC. The chain has TRBV7-9 and TRBJ2-1; 8 positions agree with TRBD1. After removal of 3 bases from V and 3 bases from J, the junction contained 4 bases not matched to a gene. The CDR3 is 15 amino acids. Germline values: CDR1 SEHNR, CDR2 FQNEAQ (reference sequence).

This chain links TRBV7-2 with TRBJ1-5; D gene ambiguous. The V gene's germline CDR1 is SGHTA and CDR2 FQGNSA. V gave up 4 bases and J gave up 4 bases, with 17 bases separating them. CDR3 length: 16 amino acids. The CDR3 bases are TGTGCCAGCAGCTCCGGGAGGGATCGGCGGAATCAGCCCCAGCATTTT. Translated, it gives CASSSGRDRRNQPQHF.

Here the CDR3 DNA reads TGTGCCAGCAGTGAGTCTTGGGAAGCCTACCGGTACTTC. As protein: CASSESWEAYRYF. This chain connects TRBV6-1 to TRBJ2-5; D not resolved. The CDR3 consists of 13 residues. V lost 3 bases and J lost 13, with 18 bases in between. The germline V gene has CDR1 MNHNS and CDR2 SASEGT.

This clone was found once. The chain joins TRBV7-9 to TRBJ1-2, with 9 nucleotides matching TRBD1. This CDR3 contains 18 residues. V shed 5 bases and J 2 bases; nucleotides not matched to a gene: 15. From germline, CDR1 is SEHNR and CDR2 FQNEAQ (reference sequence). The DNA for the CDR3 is TGTGCCAGCAGCCTCTCTTCCGGGACAGGGACGGTGAACTATGGCTACACCTTC. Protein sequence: CASSLSSGTGTVNYGYTF.

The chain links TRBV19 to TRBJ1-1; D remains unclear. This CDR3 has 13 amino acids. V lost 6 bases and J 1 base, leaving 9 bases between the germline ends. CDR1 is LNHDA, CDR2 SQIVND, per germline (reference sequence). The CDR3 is CASSFTGNTEAFF. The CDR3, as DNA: TGTGCCAGTAGCTTTACGGGGAACACTGAAGCTTTCTTT.

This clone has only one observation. This CDR3 is CASAWYDEQYF. The CDR3 region has the DNA TGTGCCAGCGCTTGGTACGACGAGCAGTACTTC. The gene calls are TRBV11-2 and TRBJ2-7; D uncertain. Germline V CDR1 and CDR2: SGHAT, FQNNGV. This CDR3 is built from 11 residues. V was clipped by 8 bases and J by 5 bases, with 10 bases between them.

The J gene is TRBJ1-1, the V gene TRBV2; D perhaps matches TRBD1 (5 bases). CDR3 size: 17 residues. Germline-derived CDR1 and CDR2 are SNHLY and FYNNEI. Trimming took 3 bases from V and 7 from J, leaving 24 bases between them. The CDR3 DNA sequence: TGTGCCAGCAGTGAGTCGGTGGTGGGGCGCGGTAACGGTGAAGCTTTCTTT. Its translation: CASSESVVGRGNGEAFF.

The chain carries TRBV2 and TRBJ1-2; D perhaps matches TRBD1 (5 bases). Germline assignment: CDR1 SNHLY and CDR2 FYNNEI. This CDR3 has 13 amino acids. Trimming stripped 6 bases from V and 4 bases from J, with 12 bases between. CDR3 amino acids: CASRGGKGYGYTF. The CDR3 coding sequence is TGTGCCAGCAGGGGGGGGAAAGGCTATGGCTACACCTTC. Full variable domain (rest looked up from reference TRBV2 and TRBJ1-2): EPEVTQTPSHQVTQMGQEVILRCVPISNHLYFYWYRQILGQKVEFLVSFYNNEISEKSEIFDDQFSVERPDGSNFTLKIRSTKLEDSAMYFCASRGGKGYGYTFGSGTRLTVV.

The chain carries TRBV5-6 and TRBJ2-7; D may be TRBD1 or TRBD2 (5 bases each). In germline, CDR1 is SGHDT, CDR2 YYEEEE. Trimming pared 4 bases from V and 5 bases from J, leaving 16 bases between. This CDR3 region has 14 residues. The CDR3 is CASSPIRVRDEQYF. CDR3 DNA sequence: TGTGCCAGCAGCCCGATCAGGGTGAGGGACGAGCAGTACTTC. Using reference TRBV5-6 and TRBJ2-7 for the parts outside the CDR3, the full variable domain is DAGVTQSPTHLIKTRGQQVTLRCSPKSGHDTVSWYQQALGQGPQFIFQYYEEEERQRGNFPDRFSGHQFPNYSSELNVNALLLGDSALYLCASSPIRVRDEQYFGPGTRLTVT.

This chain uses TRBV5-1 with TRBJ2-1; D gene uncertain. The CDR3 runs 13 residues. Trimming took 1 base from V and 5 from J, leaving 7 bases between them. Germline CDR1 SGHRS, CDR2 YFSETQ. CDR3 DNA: TGCGCCAGCAGCTTGTCTCTGAACAATGAGCAGTTCTTC. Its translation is CASSLSLNNEQFF. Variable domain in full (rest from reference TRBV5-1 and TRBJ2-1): KAGVTQTPRYLIKTRGQQVTLSCSPISGHRSVSWYQQTPGQGLQFLFEYFSETQRNKGNFPGRFSGRQFSNSRSEMNVSTLELGDSALYLCASSLSLNNEQFFGPGTRLTVL.

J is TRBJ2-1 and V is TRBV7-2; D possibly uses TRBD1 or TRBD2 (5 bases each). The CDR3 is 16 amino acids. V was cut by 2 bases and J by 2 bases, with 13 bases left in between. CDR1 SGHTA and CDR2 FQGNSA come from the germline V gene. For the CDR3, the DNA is TGTGCCAGCAGCTTAAGTGAGGGGAGCCCCTACAATGAGCAGTTCTTC. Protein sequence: CASSLSEGSPYNEQFF. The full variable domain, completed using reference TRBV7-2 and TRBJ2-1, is GAGVSQSPSNKVTEKGKDVELRCDPISGHTALYWYRQSLGQGLEFLIYFQGNSAPDKSGLPSDRFSAERTGGSVSTLTIQRTQQEDSAVYLCASSLSEGSPYNEQFFGPGTRLTVL.

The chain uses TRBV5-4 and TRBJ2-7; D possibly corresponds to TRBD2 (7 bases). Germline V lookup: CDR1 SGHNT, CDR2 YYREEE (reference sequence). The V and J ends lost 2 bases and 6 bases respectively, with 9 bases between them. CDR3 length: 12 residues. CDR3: CASSFGGPEQYF. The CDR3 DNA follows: TGTGCCAGCAGCTTCGGGGGGCCCGAGCAGTACTTC. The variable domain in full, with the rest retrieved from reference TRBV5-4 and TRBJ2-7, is ETGVTQSPTHLIKTRGQQVTLRCSSQSGHNTVSWYQQALGQGPQFIFQYYREEENGRGNFPPRFSGLQFPNYSSELNVNALELDDSALYLCASSFGGPEQYFGPGTRLTVT.

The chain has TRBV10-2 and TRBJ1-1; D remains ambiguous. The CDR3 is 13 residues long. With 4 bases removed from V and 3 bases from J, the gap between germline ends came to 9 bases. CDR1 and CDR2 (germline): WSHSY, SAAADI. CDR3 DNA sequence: TGCGCCAGCAGTGGGGAACAGTACACTGAAGCTTTCTTT. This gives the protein CASSGEQYTEAFF.

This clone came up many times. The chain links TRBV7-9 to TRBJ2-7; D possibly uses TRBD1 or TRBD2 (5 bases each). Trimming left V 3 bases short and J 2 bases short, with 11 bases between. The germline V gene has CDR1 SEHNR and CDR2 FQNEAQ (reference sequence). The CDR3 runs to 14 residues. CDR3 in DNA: TGTGCCAGCAGCTTCGGGACGGACACCTACGAGCAGTACTTC. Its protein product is CASSFGTDTYEQYF.

CDR3 bases: TGTGCCAGCAGCGGAAGTAGAGCGGGGGCCTTCTCTGATACGCAGTATTTT. Protein: CASSGSRAGAFSDTQYF. The chain recombines TRBV9 with TRBJ2-3; 8 nucleotides agree with TRBD2. Germline-derived CDR1 and CDR2 are SGDLS and YYNGEE. Trimming took 3 bases from V and 6 from J; bases not matched to a gene: 15. This CDR3 comprises 17 residues.

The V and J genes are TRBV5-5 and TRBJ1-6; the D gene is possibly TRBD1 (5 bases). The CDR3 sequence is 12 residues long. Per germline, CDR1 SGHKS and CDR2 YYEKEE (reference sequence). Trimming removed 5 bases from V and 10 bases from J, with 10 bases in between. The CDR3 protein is CASSRGDSPLHF. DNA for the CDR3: TGTGCCAGCAGTAGGGGAGACTCACCCCTCCACTTT.

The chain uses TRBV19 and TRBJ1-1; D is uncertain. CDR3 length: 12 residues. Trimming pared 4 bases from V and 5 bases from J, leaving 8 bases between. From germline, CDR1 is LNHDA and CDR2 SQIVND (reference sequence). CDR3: CASSSGRTEAFF. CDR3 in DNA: TGTGCCAGTAGTAGCGGGAGGACTGAAGCTTTCTTT.

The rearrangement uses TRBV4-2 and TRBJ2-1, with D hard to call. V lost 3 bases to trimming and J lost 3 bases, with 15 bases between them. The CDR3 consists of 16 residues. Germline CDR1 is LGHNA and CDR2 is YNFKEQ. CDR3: CASSQSSGPDYNEQFF. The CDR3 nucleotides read TGTGCCAGCAGCCAGTCGAGTGGACCTGACTACAATGAGCAGTTCTTC.

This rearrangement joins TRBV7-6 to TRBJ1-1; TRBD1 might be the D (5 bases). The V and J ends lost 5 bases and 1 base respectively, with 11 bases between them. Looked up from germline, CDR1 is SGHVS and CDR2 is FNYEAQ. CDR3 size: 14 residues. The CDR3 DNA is TGTGCCAGCAGCAAGACAGAGTCGAACACTGAAGCTTTCTTT. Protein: CASSKTESNTEAFF.

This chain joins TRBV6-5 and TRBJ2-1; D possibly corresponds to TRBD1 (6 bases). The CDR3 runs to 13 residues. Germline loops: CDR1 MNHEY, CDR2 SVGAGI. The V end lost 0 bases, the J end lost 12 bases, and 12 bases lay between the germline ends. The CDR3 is CASSYSPLQGQFF. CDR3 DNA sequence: TGTGCCAGCAGTTACTCTCCCCTACAGGGGCAGTTCTTC.

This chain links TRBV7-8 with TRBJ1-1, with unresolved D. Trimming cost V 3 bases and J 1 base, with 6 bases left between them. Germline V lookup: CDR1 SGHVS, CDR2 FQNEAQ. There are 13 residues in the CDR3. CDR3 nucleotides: TGTGCCAGCAGCTTGCAGACGAACACTGAAGCTTTCTTT. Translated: CASSLQTNTEAFF.

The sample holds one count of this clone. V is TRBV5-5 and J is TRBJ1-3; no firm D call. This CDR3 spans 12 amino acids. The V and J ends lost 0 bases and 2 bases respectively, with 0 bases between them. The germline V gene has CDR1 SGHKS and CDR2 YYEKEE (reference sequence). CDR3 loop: CASSLAGNTIYF. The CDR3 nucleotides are TGTGCCAGCAGCTTGGCTGGAAACACCATATATTTT.

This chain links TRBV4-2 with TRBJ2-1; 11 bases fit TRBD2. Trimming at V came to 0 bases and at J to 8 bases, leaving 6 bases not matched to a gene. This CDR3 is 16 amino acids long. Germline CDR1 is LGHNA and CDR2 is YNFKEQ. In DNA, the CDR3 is TGTGCCAGCAGCCAAGATAGCGGGGGGGGGCCTGATGAGCAGTTCTTC. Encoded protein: CASSQDSGGGPDEQFF.